These 8 T cell receptor beta chains came from one sample sequenced in a study of regulatory T cells in long-lasting Graves disease. Construction of TCR beta libraries relied on iRepertoire HTBI primers and on Arm-PCR targeting CDR3 regions. TCRdb re-analysed the multiplex PCR reads in MiXCR, keeping a single row per CDR3 protein. This sample has a few hundred thousand distinct CDR3 sequences, with around 24% found just once. Time point denoted: persistent/refractory GD, antithyroid drugs over 5 years with positive TRAb. There was RNA extracted from PBMCs, and the TCR library was made from it. Sequenced material: peripheral blood mononuclear cells (PBMCs), taken when the disease was refractory, from a patient treated with antithyroid drugs. Source of these receptors: a female donor with Graves disease.

DNA for the CDR3: TGCGCCAGCAGCCAAGGGAGACAGGCGGCCTACGAGCAGTACTTC. Protein product: CASSQGRQAAYEQYF. The chain uses TRBV4-1 and TRBJ2-7; maybe TRBD1 (6 bases). V gave up 1 base and J gave up 2 bases, with 12 bases separating them. This CDR3 has 15 amino acids. Germline CDR1 and CDR2: MGHRA and YSYEKL.

This clonotype was recorded many times. The V and J genes are TRBV12-3 or TRBV12-4 and TRBJ2-5; 9 positions match TRBD1. This CDR3 is built from 15 residues. The ends lost 6 bases at V and 5 bases at J; junction bases unmatched: 10. CDR3 DNA: TGTGCCAGCAGCCTCGCGACAGGGGGTAGGGAGACCCAGTACTTC. Translated, it gives CASSLATGGRETQYF.

The gene calls are TRBV18 and TRBJ1-1; D remains unclear. The CDR3 has 12 amino acids. Germline V gene lookup returns CDR1 KGHSH and CDR2 LQKENI. Trimming removed 3 bases at V and 7 bases at J, with 9 bases between. The DNA for the CDR3 is TGTGCCAGCTCACCGGGAGGGCTTGAAGCTTTCTTT. Protein sequence: CASSPGGLEAFF.

This clonotype turned up a few times. The genes are TRBV15 and TRBJ2-7; D may be TRBD1 (6 bases). The V end lost 2 bases, the J end lost 1 base, and 15 bases lay between the germline ends. The CDR3 is 16 amino acids. The germline V gene has CDR1 LNHNV and CDR2 YYDKDF (reference sequence). The CDR3 sequence is CATSRPGKQGSYEQYF. The CDR3 nucleotides read TGTGCCACCAGCAGACCCGGGAAACAGGGATCCTACGAGCAGTACTTC.

The table lists this clonotype with a few counts. J is TRBJ1-1 and V is TRBV20-1, with D possibly being TRBD1 (5 bases). Trimming stripped 0 bases from V and 0 bases from J, with 17 bases between. Germline assignment: CDR1 DFQATT and CDR2 SNEGSKA (reference sequence). The CDR3 covers 17 residues. The CDR3 loop reads CSARERRDVHMNTEAFF. CDR3 nucleotide sequence: TGCAGTGCTAGAGAGCGACGGGACGTACACATGAACACTGAAGCTTTCTTT.

The chain uses TRBV20-1 and TRBJ2-7; TRBD2 matches at 8 bases. The germline gives CDR1 DFQATT, CDR2 SNEGSKA (reference sequence). The CDR3 totals 14 residues. Germline trimming cut 1 base from V and 5 bases from J; bases unmatched to any gene: 7. CDR3 DNA: TGCAGTGCTAGAGTCGACGGGAGGGCCGACGAGCAGTACTTC. Translation: CSARVDGRADEQYF.

This clonotype has a count of ten or more. This chain uses TRBV6-2 or TRBV6-3 with TRBJ2-5; D may be TRBD1 (6 bases). The CDR3 loop spans 14 amino acids. Trimming took 4 bases from V and 2 from J, leaving 11 bases between them. The germline gives CDR1 MNHEY, CDR2 SVGEGT. This chain's CDR3 is CASSSGQGQETQYF. CDR3 coding DNA: TGTGCCAGCAGTTCCGGCCAGGGGCAAGAGACCCAGTACTTC.

This clonotype showed up many times. V usage is TRBV28 and J usage is TRBJ1-5; D is perhaps TRBD1 (5 bases). In germline, CDR1 is MDHEN, CDR2 SYDVKM. Trimming shortened V by 2 bases and J by 5 bases, and 10 bases separated the two germline ends. This CDR3 comprises 14 residues. CDR3 amino acids: CASSLRGTYQPQHF. The DNA for the CDR3 is TGTGCCAGCAGTTTAAGAGGGACCTATCAGCCCCAGCATTTT.